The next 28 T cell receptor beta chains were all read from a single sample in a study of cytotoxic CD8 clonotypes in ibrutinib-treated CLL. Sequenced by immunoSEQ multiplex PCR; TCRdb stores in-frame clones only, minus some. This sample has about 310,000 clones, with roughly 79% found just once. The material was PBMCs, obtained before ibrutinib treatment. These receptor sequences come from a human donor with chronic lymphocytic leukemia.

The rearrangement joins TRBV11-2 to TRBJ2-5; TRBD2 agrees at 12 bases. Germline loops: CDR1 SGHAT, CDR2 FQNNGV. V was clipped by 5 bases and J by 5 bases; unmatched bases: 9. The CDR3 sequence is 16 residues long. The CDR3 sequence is CASSRTSGVTGETQYF. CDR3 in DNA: TGTGCCAGCAGCAGGACTAGCGGGGTAACTGGGGAGACCCAGTACTTC.

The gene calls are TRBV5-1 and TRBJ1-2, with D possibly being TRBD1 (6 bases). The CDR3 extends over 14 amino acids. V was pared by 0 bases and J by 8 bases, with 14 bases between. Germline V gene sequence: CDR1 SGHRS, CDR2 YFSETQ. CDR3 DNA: TGCGCCAGCAGCTTGGTGGGGGGCCGTTACGGCTACACCTTC. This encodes CASSLVGGRYGYTF.

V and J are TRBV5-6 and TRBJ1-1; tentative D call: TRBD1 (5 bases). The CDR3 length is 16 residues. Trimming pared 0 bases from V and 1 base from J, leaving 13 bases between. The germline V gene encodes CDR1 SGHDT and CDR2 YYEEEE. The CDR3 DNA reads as TGTGCCAGCAGCTTGGCCGTCAGGGTTCGGAACACTGAAGCTTTCTTT. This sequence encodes CASSLAVRVRNTEAFF.

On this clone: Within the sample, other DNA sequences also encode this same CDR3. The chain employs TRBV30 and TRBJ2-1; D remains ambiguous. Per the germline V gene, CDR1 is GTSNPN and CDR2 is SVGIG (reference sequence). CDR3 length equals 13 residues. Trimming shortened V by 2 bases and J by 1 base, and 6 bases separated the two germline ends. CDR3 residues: CAWSLGSYNEQFF. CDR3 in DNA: TGTGCCTGGAGTTTGGGTTCCTACAATGAGCAGTTCTTC.

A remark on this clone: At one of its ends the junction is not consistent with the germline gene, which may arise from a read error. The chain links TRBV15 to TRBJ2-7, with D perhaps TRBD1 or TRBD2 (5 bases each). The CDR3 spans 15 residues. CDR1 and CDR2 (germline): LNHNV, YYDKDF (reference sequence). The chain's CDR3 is CATSGEDRGAHEQYF. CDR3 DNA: TGTGCCACCAGCGGAGAGGACCGAGGGGCACACGAGCAGTACTTC. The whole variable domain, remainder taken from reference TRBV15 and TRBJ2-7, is DAMVIQNPRYQVTQFGKPVTLSCSQTLNHNVMYWYQQKSSQAPKLLFHYYDKDFNNEADTPDNFQSRRPNTSFCFLDIRSPGLGDTAMYLCATSGEDRGAHEQYFGPGTRLTVT.

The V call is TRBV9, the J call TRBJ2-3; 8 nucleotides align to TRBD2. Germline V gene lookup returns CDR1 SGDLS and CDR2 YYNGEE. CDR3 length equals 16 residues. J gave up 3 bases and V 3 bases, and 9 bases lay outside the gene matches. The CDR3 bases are TGTGCCAGCAGCGCAAGCGGGAGTGCGTTTACAGATACGCAGTATTTT. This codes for CASSASGSAFTDTQYF.

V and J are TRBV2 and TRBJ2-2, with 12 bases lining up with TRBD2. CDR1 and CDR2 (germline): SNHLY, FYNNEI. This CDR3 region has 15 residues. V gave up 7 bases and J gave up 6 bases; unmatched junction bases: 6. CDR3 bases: TGTGCCAGCAAGACTAGCGGGAGCTATTCCGGGGAGCTGTTTTTT. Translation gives CASKTSGSYSGELFF.

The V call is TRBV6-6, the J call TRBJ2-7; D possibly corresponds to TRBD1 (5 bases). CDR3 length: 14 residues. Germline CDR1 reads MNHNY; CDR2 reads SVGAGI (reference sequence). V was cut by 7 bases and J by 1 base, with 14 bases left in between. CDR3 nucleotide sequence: TGTGCCAGCAAAAGGGGAAAAAATTCCTACGAGCAGTACTTC. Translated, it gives CASKRGKNSYEQYF.

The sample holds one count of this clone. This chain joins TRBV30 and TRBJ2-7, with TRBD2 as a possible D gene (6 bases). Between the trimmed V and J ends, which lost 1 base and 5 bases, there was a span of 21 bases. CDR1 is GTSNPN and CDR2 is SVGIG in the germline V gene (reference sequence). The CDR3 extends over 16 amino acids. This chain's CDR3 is CAWSDIRDFLGNEQYF. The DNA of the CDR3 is TGTGCCTGGAGTGACATCCGGGACTTCCTTGGGAACGAGCAGTACTTC.

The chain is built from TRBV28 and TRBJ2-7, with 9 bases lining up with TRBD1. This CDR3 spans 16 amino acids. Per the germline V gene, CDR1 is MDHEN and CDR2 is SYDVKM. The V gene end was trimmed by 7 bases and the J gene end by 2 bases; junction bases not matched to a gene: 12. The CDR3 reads CASTPLSGTGTYEQYF. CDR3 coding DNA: TGTGCCAGCACCCCTCTTTCCGGGACAGGGACCTACGAGCAGTACTTC.

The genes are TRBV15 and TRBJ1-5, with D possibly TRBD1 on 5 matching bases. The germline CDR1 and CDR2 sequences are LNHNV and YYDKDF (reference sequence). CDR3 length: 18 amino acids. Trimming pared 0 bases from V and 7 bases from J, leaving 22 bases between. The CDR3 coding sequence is TGTGCCACCAGCAGAGATCTTCTGGGCAGGGAGAGACTGCAGCCCCAGCATTTT. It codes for CATSRDLLGRERLQPQHF.

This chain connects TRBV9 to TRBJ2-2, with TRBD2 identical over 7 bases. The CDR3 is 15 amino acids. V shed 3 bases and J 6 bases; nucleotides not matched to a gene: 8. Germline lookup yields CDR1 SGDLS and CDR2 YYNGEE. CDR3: CASSGEPSGSGELFF. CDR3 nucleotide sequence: TGTGCCAGCAGCGGTGAACCTAGCGGTTCCGGGGAGCTGTTTTTT.

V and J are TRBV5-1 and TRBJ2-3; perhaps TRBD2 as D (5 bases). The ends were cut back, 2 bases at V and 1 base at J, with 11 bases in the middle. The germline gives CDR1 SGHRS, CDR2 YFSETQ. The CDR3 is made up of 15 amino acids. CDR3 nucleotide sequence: TGCGCCAGCAGCTTTCGGATCGGGGGCACAGATACGCAGTATTTT. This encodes CASSFRIGGTDTQYF.

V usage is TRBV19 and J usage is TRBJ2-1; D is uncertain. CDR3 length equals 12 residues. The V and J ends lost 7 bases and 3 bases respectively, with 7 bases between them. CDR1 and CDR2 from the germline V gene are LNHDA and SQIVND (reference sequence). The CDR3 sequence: CASIPSYNEQFF. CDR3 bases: TGTGCCAGTATCCCCAGCTACAATGAGCAGTTCTTC.

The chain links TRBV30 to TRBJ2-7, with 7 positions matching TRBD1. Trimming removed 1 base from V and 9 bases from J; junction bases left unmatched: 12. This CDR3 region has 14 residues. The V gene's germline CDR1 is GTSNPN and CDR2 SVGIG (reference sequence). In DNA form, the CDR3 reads TGTGCCTGGAGTGGGGACAGTATCATGGTTCGGCAGTACTTC. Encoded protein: CAWSGDSIMVRQYF.

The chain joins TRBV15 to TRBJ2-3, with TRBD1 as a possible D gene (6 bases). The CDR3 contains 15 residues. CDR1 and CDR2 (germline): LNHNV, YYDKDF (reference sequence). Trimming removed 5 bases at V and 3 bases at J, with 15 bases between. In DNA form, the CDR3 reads TGTGCCACCAGCGGGACACCGGATTCTACAGATACGCAGTATTTT. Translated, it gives CATSGTPDSTDTQYF.

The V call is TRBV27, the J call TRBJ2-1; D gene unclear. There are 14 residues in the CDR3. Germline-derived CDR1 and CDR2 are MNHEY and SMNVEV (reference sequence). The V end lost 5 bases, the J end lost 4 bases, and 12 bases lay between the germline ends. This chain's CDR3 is CASSIRTGYNEQFF. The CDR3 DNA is TGTGCCAGCAGTATTAGAACGGGTTACAATGAGCAGTTCTTC.

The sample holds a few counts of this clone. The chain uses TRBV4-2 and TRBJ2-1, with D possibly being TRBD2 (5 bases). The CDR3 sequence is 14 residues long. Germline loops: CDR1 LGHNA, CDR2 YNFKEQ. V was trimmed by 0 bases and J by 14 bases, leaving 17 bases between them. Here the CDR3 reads CASSQEAGSAREFF. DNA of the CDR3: TGTGCCAGCAGCCAAGAGGCGGGCAGCGCACGAGAGTTCTTC.

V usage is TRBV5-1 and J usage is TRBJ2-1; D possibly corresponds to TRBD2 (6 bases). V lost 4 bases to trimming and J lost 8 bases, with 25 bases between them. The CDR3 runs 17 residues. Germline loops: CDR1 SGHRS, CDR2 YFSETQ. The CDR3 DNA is TGCGCCAGCAGCCCGACGGGACTCCCCCAAGGGATGGATGAGCAGTTCTTC. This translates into CASSPTGLPQGMDEQFF.

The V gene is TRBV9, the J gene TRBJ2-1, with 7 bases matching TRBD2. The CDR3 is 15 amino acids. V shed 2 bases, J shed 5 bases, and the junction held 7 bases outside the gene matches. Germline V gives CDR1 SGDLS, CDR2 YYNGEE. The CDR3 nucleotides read TGTGCCAGCAGCGTTTGGGCGGGGGATAACAATGAGCAGTTCTTC. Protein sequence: CASSVWAGDNNEQFF.

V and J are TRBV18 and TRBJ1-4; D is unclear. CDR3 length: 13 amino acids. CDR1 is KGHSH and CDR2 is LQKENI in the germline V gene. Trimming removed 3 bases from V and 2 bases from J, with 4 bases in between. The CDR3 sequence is CASSPWTNEKLFF. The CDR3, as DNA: TGTGCCAGCTCACCTTGGACTAATGAAAAACTGTTTTTT.

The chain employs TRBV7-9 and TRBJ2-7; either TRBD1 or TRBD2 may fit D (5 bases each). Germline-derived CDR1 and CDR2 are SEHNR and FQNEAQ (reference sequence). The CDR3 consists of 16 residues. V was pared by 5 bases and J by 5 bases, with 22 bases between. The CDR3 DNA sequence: TGTGCCAGCAGCAGACGGGACCCGACCCCTTGGGACGAGCAGTACTTC. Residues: CASSRRDPTPWDEQYF.

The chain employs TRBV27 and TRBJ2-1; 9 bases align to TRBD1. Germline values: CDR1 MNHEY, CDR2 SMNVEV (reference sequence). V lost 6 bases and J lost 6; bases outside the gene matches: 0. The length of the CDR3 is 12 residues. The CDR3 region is CASRTGGNEQFF. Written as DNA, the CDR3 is TGTGCCAGCAGGACAGGGGGCAATGAGCAGTTCTTC.

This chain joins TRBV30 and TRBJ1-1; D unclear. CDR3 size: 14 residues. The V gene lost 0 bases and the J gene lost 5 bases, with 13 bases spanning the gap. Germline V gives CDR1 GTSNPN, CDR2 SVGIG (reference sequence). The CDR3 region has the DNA TGTGCCTGGAGTGTCCGTTTTAGGGAGACTGAAGCTTTCTTT. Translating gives CAWSVRFRETEAFF.

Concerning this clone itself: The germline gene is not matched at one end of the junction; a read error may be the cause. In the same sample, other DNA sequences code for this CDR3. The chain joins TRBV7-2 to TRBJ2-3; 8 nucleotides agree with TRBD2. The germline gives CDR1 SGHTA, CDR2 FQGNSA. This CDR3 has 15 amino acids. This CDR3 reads CASSLDAGGSDTQYF. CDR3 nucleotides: TGTGCCAGTAGCTTAGACGCGGGAGGTAGTGATACGCAGTATTTT.

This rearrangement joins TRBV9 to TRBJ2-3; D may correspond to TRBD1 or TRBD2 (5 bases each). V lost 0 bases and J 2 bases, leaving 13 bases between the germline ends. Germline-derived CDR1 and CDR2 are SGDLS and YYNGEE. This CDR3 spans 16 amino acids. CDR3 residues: CASSVATGLHTDTQYF. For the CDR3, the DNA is TGTGCCAGCAGCGTAGCTACAGGACTTCACACAGATACGCAGTATTTT. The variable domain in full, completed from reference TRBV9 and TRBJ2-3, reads DSGVTQTPKHLITATGQRVTLRCSPRSGDLSVYWYQQSLDQGLQFLIQYYNGEERAKGNILERFSAQQFPDLHSELNLSSLELGDSALYFCASSVATGLHTDTQYFGPGTRLTVL.

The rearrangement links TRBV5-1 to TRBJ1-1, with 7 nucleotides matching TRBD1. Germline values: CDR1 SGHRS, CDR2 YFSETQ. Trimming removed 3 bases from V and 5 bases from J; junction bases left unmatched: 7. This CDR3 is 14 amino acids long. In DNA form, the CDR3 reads TGCGCCAGCAGCTGGATTACAGGGGAGACTGAAGCTTTCTTT. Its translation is CASSWITGETEAFF.

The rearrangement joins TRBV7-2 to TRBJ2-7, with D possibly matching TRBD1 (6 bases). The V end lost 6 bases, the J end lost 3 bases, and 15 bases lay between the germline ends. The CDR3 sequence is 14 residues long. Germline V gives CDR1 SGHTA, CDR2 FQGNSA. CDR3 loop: CASRGLRGGYEQYF. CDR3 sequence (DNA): TGTGCCAGCAGAGGACTGAGAGGGGGCTACGAGCAGTACTTC.